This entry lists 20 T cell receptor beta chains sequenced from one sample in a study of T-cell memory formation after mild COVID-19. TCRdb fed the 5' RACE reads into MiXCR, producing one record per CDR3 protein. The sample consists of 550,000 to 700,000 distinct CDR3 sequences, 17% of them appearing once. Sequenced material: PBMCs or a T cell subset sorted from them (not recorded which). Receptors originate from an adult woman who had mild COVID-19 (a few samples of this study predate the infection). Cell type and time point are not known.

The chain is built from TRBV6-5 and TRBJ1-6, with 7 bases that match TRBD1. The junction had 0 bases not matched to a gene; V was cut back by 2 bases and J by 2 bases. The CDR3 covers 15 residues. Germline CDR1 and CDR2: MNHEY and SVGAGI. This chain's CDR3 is CASSYGTAYNSPLHF. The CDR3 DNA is TGTGCCAGCAGTTACGGGACAGCCTATAATTCACCCCTCCACTTT.

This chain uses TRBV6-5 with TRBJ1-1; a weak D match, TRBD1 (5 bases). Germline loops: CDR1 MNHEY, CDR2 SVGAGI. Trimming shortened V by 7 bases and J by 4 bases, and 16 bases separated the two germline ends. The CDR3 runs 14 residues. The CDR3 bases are TGTGCCAGCACCCCGGGGGGGGGAGTCACTGAAGCTTTCTTT. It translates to CASTPGGGVTEAFF.

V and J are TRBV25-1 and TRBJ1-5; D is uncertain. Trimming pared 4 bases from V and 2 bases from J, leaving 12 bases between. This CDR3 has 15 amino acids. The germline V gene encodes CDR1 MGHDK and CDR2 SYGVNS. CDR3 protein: CASSGGGSGNQPQHF. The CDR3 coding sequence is TGTGCCAGCAGTGGGGGAGGAAGCGGCAATCAGCCCCAGCATTTT.

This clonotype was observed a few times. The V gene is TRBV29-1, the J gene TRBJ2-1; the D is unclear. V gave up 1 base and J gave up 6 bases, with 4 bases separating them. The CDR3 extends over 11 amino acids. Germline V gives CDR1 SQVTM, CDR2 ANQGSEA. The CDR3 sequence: CSVEVPNEQFF. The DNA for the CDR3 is TGCAGCGTTGAAGTCCCCAATGAGCAGTTCTTC.

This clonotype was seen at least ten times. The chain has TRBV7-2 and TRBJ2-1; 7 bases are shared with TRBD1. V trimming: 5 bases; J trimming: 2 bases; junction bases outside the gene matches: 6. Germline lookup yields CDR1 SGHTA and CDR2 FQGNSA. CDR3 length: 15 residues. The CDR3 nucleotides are TGTGCCAGCAGCCTGGGGACAGCCGCCTACAATGAGCAGTTCTTC. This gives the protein CASSLGTAAYNEQFF.

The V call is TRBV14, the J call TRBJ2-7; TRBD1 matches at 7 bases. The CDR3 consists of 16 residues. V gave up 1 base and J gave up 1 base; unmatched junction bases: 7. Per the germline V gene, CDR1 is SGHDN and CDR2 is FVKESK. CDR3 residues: CASSQGVGRGSYEQYF. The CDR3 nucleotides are TGTGCCAGCAGCCAAGGGGTCGGCAGGGGGTCCTACGAGCAGTACTTC. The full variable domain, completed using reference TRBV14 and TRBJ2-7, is EAGVTQFPSHSVIEKGQTVTLRCDPISGHDNLYWYRRVMGKEIKFLLHFVKESKQDESGMPNNRFLAERTGGTYSTLKVQPAELEDSGVYFCASSQGVGRGSYEQYFGPGTRLTVT.

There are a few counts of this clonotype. In nucleotides, the CDR3 is TGTGCCACCAGCAGTGACACTAGCGGGGACCTAACCGGGGAGCTGTTTTTT. It translates to CATSSDTSGDLTGELFF. The V gene is TRBV15, the J gene TRBJ2-2; 10 bases fit TRBD2. J lost 5 bases, V lost 3 bases, and 9 bases had no gene match. The germline V gene encodes CDR1 LNHNV and CDR2 YYDKDF (reference sequence). The CDR3 is made up of 17 amino acids. The whole variable domain, filled in from reference TRBV15 and TRBJ2-2, reads DAMVIQNPRYQVTQFGKPVTLSCSQTLNHNVMYWYQQKSSQAPKLLFHYYDKDFNNEADTPDNFQSRRPNTSFCFLDIRSPGLGDTAMYLCATSSDTSGDLTGELFFGEGSRLTVL.

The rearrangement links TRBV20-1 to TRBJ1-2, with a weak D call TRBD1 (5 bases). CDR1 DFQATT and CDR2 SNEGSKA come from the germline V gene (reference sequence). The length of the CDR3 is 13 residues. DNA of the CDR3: TGCACTGTGAAGAGTTCCGGGGGAAATGGCTACACCTTC. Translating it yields CTVKSSGGNGYTF.

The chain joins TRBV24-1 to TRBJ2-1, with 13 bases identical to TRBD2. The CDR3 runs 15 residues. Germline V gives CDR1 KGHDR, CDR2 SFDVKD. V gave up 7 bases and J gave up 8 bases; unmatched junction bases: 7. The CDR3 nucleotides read TGTGCCACCAGCGGACTAGCGGGAGCGTCACATGAGCAGTTCTTC. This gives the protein CATSGLAGASHEQFF.

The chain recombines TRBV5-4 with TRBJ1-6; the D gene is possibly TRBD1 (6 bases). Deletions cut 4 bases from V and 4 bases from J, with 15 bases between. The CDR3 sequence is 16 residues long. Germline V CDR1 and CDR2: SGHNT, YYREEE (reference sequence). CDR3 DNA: TGTGCCAGCAGCCGTGGACAGCAACGTTATAATTCACCCCTCCACTTT. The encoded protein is CASSRGQQRYNSPLHF. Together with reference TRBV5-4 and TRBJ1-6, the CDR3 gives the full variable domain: ETGVTQSPTHLIKTRGQQVTLRCSSQSGHNTVSWYQQALGQGPQFIFQYYREEENGRGNFPPRFSGLQFPNYSSELNVNALELDDSALYLCASSRGQQRYNSPLHFGNGTRLTVT.

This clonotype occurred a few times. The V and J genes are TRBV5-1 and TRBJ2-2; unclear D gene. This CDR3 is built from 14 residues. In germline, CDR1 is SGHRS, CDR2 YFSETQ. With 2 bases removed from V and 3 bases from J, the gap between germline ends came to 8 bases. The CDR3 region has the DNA TGCGCCAGCAGCTTTACAGAGGACACCGGGGAGCTGTTTTTT. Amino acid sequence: CASSFTEDTGELFF.

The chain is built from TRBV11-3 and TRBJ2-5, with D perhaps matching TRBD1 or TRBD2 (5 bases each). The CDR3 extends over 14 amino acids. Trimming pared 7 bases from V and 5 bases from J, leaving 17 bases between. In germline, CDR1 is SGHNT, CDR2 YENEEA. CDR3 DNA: TGTGCCAGCACCAGAAGTGGGGACGGGGAGACCCAGTACTTC. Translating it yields CASTRSGDGETQYF.

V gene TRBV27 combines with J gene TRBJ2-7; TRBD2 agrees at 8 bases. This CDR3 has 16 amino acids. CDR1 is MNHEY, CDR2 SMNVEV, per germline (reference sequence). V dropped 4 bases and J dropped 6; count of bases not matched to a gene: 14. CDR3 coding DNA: TGTGCCAGCAGTTGGCAATCCAGCGGGAGTCTGGGCGAGCAGTACTTC. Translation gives CASSWQSSGSLGEQYF.

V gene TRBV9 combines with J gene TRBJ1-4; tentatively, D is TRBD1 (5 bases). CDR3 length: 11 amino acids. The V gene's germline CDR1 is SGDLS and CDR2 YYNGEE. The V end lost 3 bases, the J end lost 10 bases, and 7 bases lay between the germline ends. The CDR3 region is CASSGGGKLFF. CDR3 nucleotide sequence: TGTGCCAGCAGCGGGGGCGGAAAACTGTTTTTT.

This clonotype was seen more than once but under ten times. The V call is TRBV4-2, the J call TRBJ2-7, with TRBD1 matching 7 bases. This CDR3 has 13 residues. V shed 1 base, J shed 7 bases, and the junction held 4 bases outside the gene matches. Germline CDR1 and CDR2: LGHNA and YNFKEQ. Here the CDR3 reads CASSQATGQEQYF. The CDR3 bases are TGTGCCAGCAGCCAAGCGACAGGGCAAGAGCAGTACTTC.

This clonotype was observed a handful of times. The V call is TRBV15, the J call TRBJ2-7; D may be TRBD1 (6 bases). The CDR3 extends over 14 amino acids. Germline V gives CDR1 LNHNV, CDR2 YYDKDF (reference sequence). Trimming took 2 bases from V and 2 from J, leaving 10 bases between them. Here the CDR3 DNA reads TGTGCCACCAGCAGACAGGACAGCGCCTACGAGCAGTACTTC. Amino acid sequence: CATSRQDSAYEQYF.

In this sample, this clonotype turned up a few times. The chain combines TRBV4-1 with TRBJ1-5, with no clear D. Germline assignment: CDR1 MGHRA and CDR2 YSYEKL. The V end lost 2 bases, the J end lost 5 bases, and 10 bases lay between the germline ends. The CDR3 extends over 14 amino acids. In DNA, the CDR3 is TGCGCCAGCAGCCAACTCCTGATTGATCAGCCCCAGCATTTT. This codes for CASSQLLIDQPQHF.

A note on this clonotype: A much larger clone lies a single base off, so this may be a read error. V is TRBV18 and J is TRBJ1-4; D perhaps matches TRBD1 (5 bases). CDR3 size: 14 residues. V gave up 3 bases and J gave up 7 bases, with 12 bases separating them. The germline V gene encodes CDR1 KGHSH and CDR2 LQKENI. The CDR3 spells CASSPGKGSEKLFF. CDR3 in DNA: TGTGCCAGCTCACCGGGAAAGGGGAGTGAAAAACTGTTTTTT.

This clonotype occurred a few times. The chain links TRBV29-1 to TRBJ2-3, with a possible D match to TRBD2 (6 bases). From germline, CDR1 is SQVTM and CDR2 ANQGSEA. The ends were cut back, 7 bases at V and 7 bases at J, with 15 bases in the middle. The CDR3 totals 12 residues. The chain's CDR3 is CSAGTYGNTQYF. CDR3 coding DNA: TGCAGCGCAGGGACTTATGGCAATACGCAGTATTTT.

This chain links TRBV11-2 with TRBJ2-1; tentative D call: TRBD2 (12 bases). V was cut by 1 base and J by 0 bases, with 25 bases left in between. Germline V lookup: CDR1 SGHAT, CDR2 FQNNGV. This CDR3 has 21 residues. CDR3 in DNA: TGTGCCAGCAGCTTAGGTTGGGACAGGGGGACTAGCGGGTTCTCCTACAATGAGCAGTTCTTC. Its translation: CASSLGWDRGTSGFSYNEQFF.